Each of the 21 T cell receptor beta chains below was sequenced from the same sample in a study of cytomegalovirus exposure and HLA in healthy donors. The PCR employed 60 Vbeta primers together with 13 Jbeta primers. Only in-frame clones appear in the TCRdb table, and some are missing; sequencing was by immunoSEQ multiplex PCR. The data show more than 80,000 clones, around 79% seen once. The sample consisted of PBMCs. The source is a man between 60 and 75 years old in good health and CMV-seronegative.

This chain uses TRBV9 with TRBJ2-1, with a tentative D call TRBD1 (7 bases). CDR3 length: 14 residues. The germline gives CDR1 SGDLS, CDR2 YYNGEE. The germline V and J ends were trimmed by 3 bases and 11 bases, with 18 bases remaining between them. CDR3 nucleotide sequence: TGTGCCAGCAGCGCCGGGACAGAGGGGAGGCAGCAGTTCTTC. It codes for CASSAGTEGRQQFF.

As DNA, the CDR3 is TGCGCCAGCAGTCAATCGGGACAGGGCGGTTCACCCCTCCACTTT. Residues: CASSQSGQGGSPLHF. J is TRBJ1-6 and V is TRBV23-1; 9 bases are shared with TRBD1. TRBV23-1 belongs to the ORF category, with a function that is uncertain. V lost 0 bases to trimming and J lost 9 bases; unmatched junction nucleotides: 3. There are 15 residues in the CDR3.

The V and J genes are TRBV7-3 and TRBJ2-5; possibly TRBD1 for D (6 bases). Looked up from germline, CDR1 is SGHTA and CDR2 is FQGTGA. The length of the CDR3 is 13 residues. Deletions cut 2 bases from V and 4 bases from J, with 8 bases between. CDR3 sequence: CASSLGRGETQYF. The CDR3 DNA follows: TGTGCCAGCAGCTTAGGCAGGGGAGAGACCCAGTACTTC.

In nucleotides, the CDR3 is TGTGCCAGCAGCCATACTGGACAGGGTAGAGTCTACACCTTC. It is translated as CASSHTGQGRVYTF. The chain joins TRBV14 to TRBJ1-2; 8 nucleotides line up with TRBD1. From germline, CDR1 is SGHDN and CDR2 FVKESK. This CDR3 contains 14 residues. V lost 3 bases and J lost 10; bases outside the gene matches: 10.

This clone has more than one count but fewer than ten. The chain employs TRBV7-2 and TRBJ1-2, with D perhaps TRBD1 (5 bases). Between the trimmed V and J ends, which lost 4 bases and 3 bases, there was a span of 12 bases. Germline CDR1 and CDR2: SGHTA and FQGNSA. This CDR3 contains 14 residues. The CDR3 here is CASSSQGGDYGYTF. In DNA form, the CDR3 reads TGTGCCAGCAGCTCTCAGGGTGGGGACTATGGCTACACCTTC.

This clone was seen just once. This CDR3 reads CASSQARGEKLFF. The CDR3 coding sequence is TGCGCCAGCAGCCAAGCCAGGGGTGAAAAACTGTTTTTT. This chain links TRBV4-3 with TRBJ1-4; D may be TRBD1 (6 bases). The CDR3 covers 13 residues. CDR1 LGHNA and CDR2 YSLEER come from the germline V gene. V lost 1 base and J lost 7, with 7 bases in between.

This clone was seen only once. The chain carries TRBV5-4 and TRBJ2-3; 11 bases match TRBD2. V lost 0 bases and J lost 2; bases outside the gene matches: 11. Germline values: CDR1 SGHNT, CDR2 YYREEE (reference sequence). The CDR3 has 19 residues. The CDR3 coding sequence is TGTGCCAGCAGCTTGGCCTTAATAGCGGGGGGGCATGCCACAGATACGCAGTATTTT. This translates into CASSLALIAGGHATDTQYF.

This clone was found a few times. This chain joins TRBV4-2 and TRBJ2-7, with D tentatively TRBD2 (6 bases). Deletions cut 3 bases from V and 2 bases from J, with 14 bases between. The CDR3 spans 15 residues. CDR1 is LGHNA, CDR2 YNFKEQ, per germline. The CDR3 DNA is TGTGCCAGCAGCCATGAGGCGGGGTTTGCCTACGAGCAGTACTTC. This sequence encodes CASSHEAGFAYEQYF.

The chain has TRBV6-1 and TRBJ1-5; D remains unclear. This CDR3 is built from 15 residues. Deletions cut 1 base from V and 0 bases from J, with 7 bases between. Per germline, CDR1 MNHNS and CDR2 SASEGT. CDR3 sequence reads: CASSEGAASNQPQHF. CDR3 coding DNA: TGTGCCAGCAGTGAAGGGGCAGCTAGCAATCAGCCCCAGCATTTT.

The chain couples TRBV5-8 to TRBJ2-3; 7 positions match TRBD1. With 1 base clipped from V and 2 bases from J, the junction kept 10 bases outside the gene matches. The CDR3 sequence is 17 residues long. Germline V lookup: CDR1 SGHTS, CDR2 YDEGEE. The CDR3, as DNA: TGTGCCAGCAGCTTGAATTTGGGACAGTCGATCACAGATACGCAGTATTTT. It codes for CASSLNLGQSITDTQYF.

The J gene is TRBJ2-7, the V gene TRBV5-1; weak D call: TRBD2 (5 bases). The length of the CDR3 is 14 residues. CDR1 and CDR2 from the germline V gene are SGHRS and YFSETQ. The V end lost 7 bases, the J end lost 2 bases, and 16 bases lay between the germline ends. CDR3: CASSSGFPAYEQYF. The CDR3 DNA reads as TGCGCCAGCTCCTCGGGGTTCCCAGCCTACGAGCAGTACTTC.

The CDR3 spells CSVEERGRVVGTQYF. As DNA, the CDR3 is TGCAGCGTTGAGGAACGTGGCAGGGTAGTGGGGACCCAGTACTTC. This sequence joins TRBV29-1 and TRBJ2-5; maybe TRBD1 (5 bases). Deletions cut 3 bases from V and 7 bases from J, with 21 bases between. Germline V gives CDR1 SQVTM, CDR2 ANQGSEA. There are 15 residues in the CDR3.

This chain connects TRBV25-1 to TRBJ2-1; TRBD2 agrees at 9 bases. From germline, CDR1 is MGHDK and CDR2 SYGVNS. The V gene end was trimmed by 4 bases and the J gene end by 5 bases; junction bases not matched to a gene: 15. The CDR3 sequence is 18 residues long. This CDR3 reads CASSGQSIAGVVHNEQFF. CDR3 DNA sequence: TGTGCCAGCAGTGGACAAAGTATAGCGGGGGTTGTTCACAATGAGCAGTTCTTC.

The chain links TRBV5-8 to TRBJ2-5; 8 bases agree with TRBD2. Germline V lookup: CDR1 SGHTS, CDR2 YDEGEE. This CDR3 is built from 17 residues. V was clipped by 1 base and J by 1 base; unmatched bases: 9. The CDR3 sequence is CASSLFGSGEVQETQYF. CDR3 bases: TGTGCCAGCAGCTTGTTCGGTAGCGGGGAGGTCCAAGAGACCCAGTACTTC.

This clone has a handful of counts. The V and J genes are TRBV27 and TRBJ2-7; 13 nucleotides line up with TRBD2. Germline CDR1 and CDR2: MNHEY and SMNVEV (reference sequence). Trimming took 8 bases from V and 3 from J; bases not matched to a gene: 13. The CDR3 covers 17 residues. The CDR3 loop is CASEHIGTSGEGYEQYF. Written as DNA, the CDR3 is TGTGCCAGCGAACACATCGGGACTAGCGGGGAGGGCTACGAGCAGTACTTC.

This clone was seen a single time. The junction differs from germline at one of its ends, possibly a read error. V usage is TRBV6-1 and J usage is TRBJ1-5; D ambiguous. CDR1 is MNHNS and CDR2 is SASEGT in the germline V gene. The CDR3 loop spans 14 amino acids. The CDR3 loop reads CASSEGRANGPQHF. CDR3 bases: TGTGCCAGCAGCGAAGGGAGGGCTAATGGGCCCCAGCATTTT.

This chain joins TRBV5-1 and TRBJ1-1, with D unresolved. The V end was cut by 0 bases, the J end by 4 bases, with 10 bases between. The CDR3 covers 14 residues. The V gene's germline CDR1 is SGHRS and CDR2 YFSETQ. The CDR3 spells CASSLAGGTTEAFF. In DNA, the CDR3 is TGCGCCAGCAGCTTGGCTGGAGGTACCACTGAAGCTTTCTTT.

CDR3 nucleotides: TGTGCCAGTAGTATCTCGGCGACAGGGGGTAATTCACCCCTCCACTTT. Translation gives CASSISATGGNSPLHF. V usage is TRBV19 and J usage is TRBJ1-6, with TRBD1 identical over 9 bases. This CDR3 is 16 amino acids long. With V trimmed by 3 bases and J by 6 bases, 6 bases remained unmatched. The germline gives CDR1 LNHDA, CDR2 SQIVND (reference sequence).

The chain joins TRBV27 to TRBJ1-5, with D possibly matching TRBD1 (6 bases). The CDR3 sequence is 14 residues long. Germline lookup yields CDR1 MNHEY and CDR2 SMNVEV (reference sequence). V was pared by 4 bases and J by 5 bases, with 12 bases between. Written as DNA, the CDR3 is TGTGCCAGCAGTTCCGGACAGAGTTATCAGCCCCAGCATTTT. Protein product: CASSSGQSYQPQHF.

V and J are TRBV5-4 and TRBJ1-2; D gene ambiguous. V was cut by 0 bases and J by 4 bases, with 13 bases left in between. Germline V gene lookup returns CDR1 SGHNT and CDR2 YYREEE (reference sequence). The CDR3 has 15 amino acids. For the CDR3, the DNA is TGTGCCAGCAGCTTGGCCAAGGAGGGCCTCTATGGCTACACCTTC. It specifies CASSLAKEGLYGYTF. Full variable domain (remainder filled in from reference TRBV5-4 and TRBJ1-2): ETGVTQSPTHLIKTRGQQVTLRCSSQSGHNTVSWYQQALGQGPQFIFQYYREEENGRGNFPPRFSGLQFPNYSSELNVNALELDDSALYLCASSLAKEGLYGYTFGSGTRLTVV.

This clone occurred a few times. This chain uses TRBV5-4 with TRBJ2-5; perhaps TRBD1 as D (5 bases). Trimming removed 1 base from V and 7 bases from J, with 14 bases in between. The CDR3 extends over 14 amino acids. Germline V gene lookup returns CDR1 SGHNT and CDR2 YYREEE (reference sequence). The chain's CDR3 is CASSLPQGGGTQYF. CDR3 DNA sequence: TGTGCCAGCAGCTTGCCGCAGGGCGGCGGGACCCAGTACTTC. The whole variable domain, remainder taken from reference TRBV5-4 and TRBJ2-5, is ETGVTQSPTHLIKTRGQQVTLRCSSQSGHNTVSWYQQALGQGPQFIFQYYREEENGRGNFPPRFSGLQFPNYSSELNVNALELDDSALYLCASSLPQGGGTQYFGPGTRLLVL.